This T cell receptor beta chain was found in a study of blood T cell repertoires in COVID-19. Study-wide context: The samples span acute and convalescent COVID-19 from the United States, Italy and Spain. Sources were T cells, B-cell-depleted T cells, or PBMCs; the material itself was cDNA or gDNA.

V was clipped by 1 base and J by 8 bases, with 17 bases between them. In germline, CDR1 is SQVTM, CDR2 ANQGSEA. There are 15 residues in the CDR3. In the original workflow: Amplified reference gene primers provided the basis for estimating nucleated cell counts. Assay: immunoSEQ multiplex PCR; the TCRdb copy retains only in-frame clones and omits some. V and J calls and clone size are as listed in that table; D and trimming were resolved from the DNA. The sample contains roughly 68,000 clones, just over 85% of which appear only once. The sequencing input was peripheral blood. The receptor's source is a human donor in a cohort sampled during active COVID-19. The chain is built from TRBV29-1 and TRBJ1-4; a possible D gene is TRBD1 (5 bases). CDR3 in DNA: TGCAGCGTTGAAGGGGGGGGGAGAGTTCACGAAAAACTGTTTTTT. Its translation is CSVEGGGRVHEKLFF.